The 5 T cell receptor beta chains below come from one sample, sequenced in a study of preoperative IRX-2 immunotherapy in early breast cancer. Documented treatment: preoperative locoregional IRX-2 cytokine immunotherapy. Assay: immunoSEQ multiplex PCR; the TCRdb copy retains only in-frame clones and omits some. The table has approximately 34,000 clones, about 96% seen once. Sample collection was performed from a patient treated with IRX-2 immunotherapy. The receptors derive from a human donor with breast cancer.

This chain joins TRBV5-4 and TRBJ2-7; a weak D match, TRBD1 (6 bases). This CDR3 spans 16 amino acids. Germline V gene lookup returns CDR1 SGHNT and CDR2 YYREEE (reference sequence). V was pared by 3 bases and J by 3 bases, with 19 bases between. Here the CDR3 reads CASSSGLKTGGYEQYF. The CDR3 DNA sequence: TGTGCCAGCAGCTCGGGTTTAAAGACAGGCGGCTACGAGCAGTACTTC.

The rearrangement uses TRBV27 and TRBJ2-2; 12 bases match TRBD2. The germline gives CDR1 MNHEY, CDR2 SMNVEV (reference sequence). Trimming took 6 bases from V and 2 from J; bases not matched to a gene: 10. The CDR3 runs to 18 residues. The CDR3 nucleotides read TGTGCCAGCAGGGAACTTGGACTAGCGGGGATCAACACCGGGGAGCTGTTTTTT. It translates to CASRELGLAGINTGELFF.

The chain joins TRBV4-3 to TRBJ2-4, with D possibly TRBD2 on 6 matching bases. The CDR3 is 16 residues long. CDR1 LGHNA and CDR2 YSLEER come from the germline V gene. Trimming removed 1 base at V and 8 bases at J, with 18 bases between. The CDR3 nucleotides are TGCGCCAGCAGCCAAGCCTACGGTGGGGGGAGCCACATTCAGTACTTC. As protein: CASSQAYGGGSHIQYF.

This clone has a single count. CDR3 residues: CASSPGGGRAYEQYF. DNA for the CDR3: TGTGCCAGCAGTCCCGGTGGGGGGAGGGCCTACGAGCAGTACTTC. This rearrangement joins TRBV27 to TRBJ2-5, with 7 bases that match TRBD2. The J call is uncertain, as TRBJ2-7 better fits the DNA end. The CDR3 extends over 15 amino acids. Germline loops: CDR1 MNHEY, CDR2 SMNVEV (reference sequence).

The J gene is TRBJ2-1, the V gene TRBV11-2, with D tentatively TRBD1 (6 bases). CDR3 length: 15 amino acids. From germline, CDR1 is SGHAT and CDR2 FQNNGV. V lost 1 base and J 8 bases, leaving 15 bases between the germline ends. CDR3 nucleotides: TGTGCCAGCAGCTTAGGTTTACAGGGAGTTGATGAGCAGTTCTTC. Protein product: CASSLGLQGVDEQFF.